This section outlines one T cell receptor beta chain sequence together with its context. Its antigen is undetermined. A read error may be the cause here, since a much bigger clone is one base away. Ophthalmopathy donors showed moderate-to-severe activity, CAS ≥3, NOSPECS ≥4 and a duration under 3 months. Physicians reached a diagnosis by relying on clinical symptoms, serum thyroxine, TRAb, thyroid ultrasound and orbital computed tomography. The PBMCs were taken from less than 11 ml of fresh peripheral blood. The data derive from a study of Graves' ophthalmopathy and Graves' hyperthyroidism. Amplification from RNA transcripts yielded the TCR beta CDR3 regions. A first-round RT-PCR used HTBI primers, followed by a second-round multiplex PCR. TCRdb used MiXCR to reprocess the multiplex PCR reads, holding one entry per CDR3 protein. The sample records approximately 700,000 distinct CDR3 sequences, roughly 41% being singletons.

Germline assignment: CDR1 SEHNR and CDR2 FQNEAQ (reference sequence). The CDR3 totals 17 residues. Broader study findings: Most clonotypes expanded in thyroid above 0.001 frequency were present in blood too.

This sequence originates from an adult man with Graves' ophthalmopathy. The sequencing sample was made of peripheral blood. The chain combines TRBV7-9 with TRBJ1-2, with TRBD1 matching 8 bases. The DNA for the CDR3 is TGTGCCAGCAGCTCCAGACAGGGGCCTTTTACTAACTGTGGCTACACCTTC. It yields the protein CASSSRQGPFTNCGYTF.